This is a list of T cell receptor beta chains from one sample in a study of breast tumors, draining lymph nodes, adjacent tissues. TCRdb itself ran the multiplex PCR reads through MiXCR, one entry per CDR3 protein. Of 100,000 to 150,000 distinct CDR3 sequences listed, 20% to 25% are singletons. Sequenced material: axillary lymph node tissue. The receptors derive from a female donor with breast cancer. Some clones in this sample may be carry-over from other donors' samples. Each CDR3 is given with its conserved first and last residue. D genes are given only for firm matches. The size entry is marked missing in some rows and otherwise reads once, few, many or a size class.

d_gene,j_gene,len,abundance,v_gene,CDR3aa,CDR3nt
-,TRBJ2-7,16,many,TRBV14,CASSQDRGRGVNEQYF,TGTGCCAGCAGCCAAGATCGGGGGAGGGGGGTCAACGAGCAGTACTTC
-,TRBJ2-1,16,many,TRBV6-5,CASSSDRLSLQYEQFF,TGTGCCAGCAGTTCCGACCGATTGTCTCTACAATATGAGCAGTTCTTC
-,TRBJ2-1,16,many,TRBV5-1,CASSWGQRAAYNEQFF,TGCGCCAGCAGCTGGGGCCAACGAGCGGCCTACAATGAGCAGTTCTTC
TRBD2,TRBJ2-4,15,once,TRBV6-2/TRBV6-3,CASRRLADTKNIQYF,TGTGCCAGCAGGAGACTAGCGGATACCAAAAACATTCAGTACTTC
-,TRBJ2-2,16,many,TRBV28,CASSRYTGTLAGELFF,TGTGCCAGCAGCCGCTATACCGGGACCTTGGCCGGGGAGCTGTTTTTT
TRBD1,TRBJ2-2,12,many,TRBV20-1,CSATTGTGELFF,TGCAGTGCCACGACAGGGACCGGGGAGCTGTTTTTT
-,TRBJ2-2,14,many,TRBV19,CASSIVLGRPELFF,TGTGCCAGTAGTATAGTTTTGGGCAGACCCGAGCTGTTTTTT
-,TRBJ2-1,15,many,TRBV11-2,CASSLVREPHNEQFF,TGTGCCAGCAGCTTAGTCAGGGAACCACACAATGAGCAGTTCTTC
-,TRBJ2-3,12,many,TRBV29-1,CSVKQATDTQYF,TGCAGCGTTAAACAGGCCACAGATACGCAGTATTTT
-,TRBJ2-6,14,-,TRBV6-6,CASSYGTGANVLTF,TGTGCCAGCAGTTACGGGACTGGGGCCAACGTCCTGACTTTC
-,TRBJ1-2,14,many,TRBV10-3,CAISEKARGLGYTF,TGTGCCATCAGTGAGAAGGCGCGGGGTCTTGGCTACACCTTC
-,TRBJ2-5,12,many,TRBV15,CATSAGAETQYF,TGTGCCACCAGTGCCGGAGCAGAGACCCAGTACTTC
-,TRBJ1-2,13,many,TRBV6-1,CASRLDRTYGYTF,TGTGCCAGCAGACTCGACAGAACCTATGGCTACACCTTC
TRBD1,TRBJ1-2,15,many,TRBV19,CASSTSDRAFYGYTF,TGTGCCAGTAGTACCTCAGACAGGGCCTTCTATGGCTACACCTTC
-,TRBJ2-3,15,many,TRBV5-1,CASSRSGVKSDTQYF,TGCGCCAGCAGCCGAAGCGGAGTTAAATCAGATACGCAGTATTTT
-,TRBJ2-3,15,many,TRBV5-6,CASSLVRRRTDTQYF,TGTGCCAGCAGCTTGGTTCGGCGGCGCACAGATACGCAGTATTTT
-,TRBJ1-3,14,many,TRBV7-9,CASSLGGAGNTIYF,TGTGCCAGCAGCTTAGGAGGTGCTGGAAACACCATATATTTT
TRBD1,TRBJ2-7,15,many,TRBV4-1,CASSPGQGLTYEQYF,TGCGCCAGCAGCCCTGGACAGGGTCTTACCTACGAGCAGTACTTC
-,TRBJ2-7,14,many,TRBV7-2,CASSLAFSSYEQYF,TGTGCCAGCAGCTTAGCGTTCTCCTCCTACGAGCAGTACTTC
-,TRBJ2-5,13,many,TRBV19,CASRDSSRGTQYF,TGTGCCAGTAGGGACAGTTCAAGAGGGACCCAGTACTTC
-,TRBJ1-4,15,many,TRBV5-1,CASSPGAGSNEKLFF,TGCGCCAGCAGCCCCGGGGCAGGGTCTAATGAAAAACTGTTTTTT
-,TRBJ1-6,15,many,TRBV20-1,CSASPGTEYNSPLHF,TGCAGTGCTAGTCCAGGGACGGAGTATAATTCACCCCTCCACTTT
TRBD2,TRBJ2-1,18,-,TRBV6-2/TRBV6-3,CASRPNSGLAGTYNERFF,TGCGCCAGCAGGCCAAACTCGGGACTAGCGGGAACCTACAATGAGCGGTTCTTC
TRBD1,TRBJ2-1,16,-,TRBV6-1,CASSESLGTGGGEQFF,TGTGCCAGCAGCGAATCCCTGGGGACAGGGGGGGGTGAGCAGTTCTTC
-,TRBJ2-3,15,many,TRBV9,CASSVAGSPTDTQYF,TGTGCCAGCAGCGTAGCCGGCAGCCCCACAGATACGCAGTATTTT
TRBD2,TRBJ2-1,15,many,TRBV19,CASTTQLAGLNEQFF,TGTGCCAGTACGACCCAACTAGCGGGTCTCAATGAGCAGTTCTTC
TRBD1,TRBJ2-3,16,many,TRBV2,CASSVLGQGHTDTQYF,TGTGCCAGCAGTGTGTTGGGACAGGGACACACAGATACGCAGTATTTT
TRBD1,TRBJ2-1,14,medium-sized,TRBV20-1,CSARHRGTYNEQFF,TGCAGTGCTAGGCACAGGGGAACTTACAATGAGCAGTTCTTC
-,TRBJ1-1,13,-,TRBV5-1,CASSFTANTEAFF,TGCGCCAGCAGCTTTACAGCGAACACTGAAGCTTTCTTT
TRBD1,TRBJ1-3,15,many,TRBV11-2,CASSLRQGAGNTIYF,TGTGCCAGCAGCTTACGACAGGGAGCAGGAAACACCATATATTTT
-,TRBJ2-7,12,many,TRBV2,CASSETRSRQYF,TGTGCCAGCAGTGAAACTAGATCCCGACAGTACTTC
TRBD1,TRBJ1-2,12,many,TRBV6-5,CATGTANYGYTF,TGTGCCACAGGGACAGCTAACTATGGCTACACCTTC
TRBD2,TRBJ2-3,20,many,TRBV9,CASSEGWGTSGRTSTDTQYF,TGTGCCAGCAGCGAGGGGTGGGGGACTAGCGGGCGTACCAGCACAGATACGCAGTATTTT
TRBD1,TRBJ2-1,13,many,TRBV20-1,CSARGDRDIKQFF,TGCAGTGCTAGAGGTGACAGGGACATTAAGCAGTTCTTC
-,TRBJ1-2,13,many,TRBV6-1,CASSETSIYSYTF,TGTGCCAGCAGTGAAACGAGTATCTATAGCTACACCTTC
TRBD1,TRBJ1-5,15,-,TRBV2,CASRPGTGGGQPQHF,TGTGCCAGCAGACCCGGGACAGGGGGCGGTCAGCCCCAGCATTTT
-,TRBJ2-4,15,-,TRBV6-1,CASSEATVAKNIQYF,TGTGCCAGCAGTGAAGCGACCGTAGCCAAAAACATTCAGTACTTC
-,TRBJ2-7,13,many,TRBV20-1,CSAMGTSSYEQYF,TGCAGTGCTATGGGCACCAGCTCCTACGAGCAGTACTTC
-,TRBJ2-5,14,many,TRBV6-1,CASRPQVDRETQYF,TGTGCCAGCCGACCGCAGGTCGACCGGGAGACCCAGTACTTC
-,TRBJ1-5,18,-,TRBV30,CAWSAGQGIYGSNQPQHF,TGTGCCTGGAGTGCTGGGCAGGGGATATATGGAAGCAATCAGCCCCAGCATTTT
TRBD1,TRBJ1-3,17,-,TRBV30,CAWTVRGGRTGGNTIYF,TGTGCCTGGACCGTCCGGGGAGGGCGGACAGGAGGAAACACCATATATTTT
TRBD2,TRBJ2-1,22,many,TRBV19,CASSIVFAPGLAGGKLYNEQFF,TGTGCCAGTAGTATAGTCTTCGCTCCGGGACTAGCGGGAGGGAAACTATACAATGAGCAGTTCTTC